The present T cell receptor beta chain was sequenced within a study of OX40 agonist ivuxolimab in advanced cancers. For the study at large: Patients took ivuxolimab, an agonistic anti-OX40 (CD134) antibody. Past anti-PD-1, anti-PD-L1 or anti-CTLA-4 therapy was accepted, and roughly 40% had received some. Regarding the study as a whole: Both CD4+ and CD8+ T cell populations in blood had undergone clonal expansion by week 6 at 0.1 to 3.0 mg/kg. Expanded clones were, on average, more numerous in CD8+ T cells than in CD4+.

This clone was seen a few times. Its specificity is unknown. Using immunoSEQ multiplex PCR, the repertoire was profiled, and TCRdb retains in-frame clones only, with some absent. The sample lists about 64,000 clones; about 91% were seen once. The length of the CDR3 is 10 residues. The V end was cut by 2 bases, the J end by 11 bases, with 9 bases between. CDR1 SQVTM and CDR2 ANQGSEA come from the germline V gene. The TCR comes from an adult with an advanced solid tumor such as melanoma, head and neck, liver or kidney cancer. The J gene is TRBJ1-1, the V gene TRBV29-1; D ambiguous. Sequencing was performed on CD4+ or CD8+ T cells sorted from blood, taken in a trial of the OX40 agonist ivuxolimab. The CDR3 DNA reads TGCAGCGTTGAACAAATGGAGGCTTTCTTT. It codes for CSVEQMEAFF.